The clone carrying this T cell receptor beta chain was seen once. Its cognate antigen is unknown. The sample comes from a study of regulatory T cells in long-lasting Graves disease. Study in general: It was over 5 years of antithyroid drugs, with positive TSH receptor antibodies, that meant persistent Graves' disease.

General study results and limits: Persistent Graves' patients showed less TCR diversity than newly diagnosed ones. Among persistent patients, a larger number of public clonotypes were shared (around 3,000) than among newly diagnosed patients (about 970).

Time point noted: persistent/refractory GD, antithyroid drugs over 5 years with positive TRAb. PBMC RNA served as the TCR library source. CDR3-region Arm-PCR and iRepertoire HTBI primers produced the TCR beta libraries. Per the study methods: Across the samples, identification revealed some 59 TRBV and around 13 TRBJ segments. TCRdb fed the multiplex PCR reads into MiXCR, producing one record per CDR3 protein. These V and J calls originate from TCRdb's pipeline instead of the authors' own analysis. The table has about 660,000 distinct CDR3 sequences, roughly 30% seen once; the top ten hold 35% to 55%. The starting material was peripheral blood mononuclear cells (PBMCs), obtained when the disease was refractory, from a patient treated with antithyroid drugs. The TCR sequence derives from a female donor with Graves disease.

CDR3 DNA sequence: TGCAGCGTTTTCATGAGGGCGGGCACTGAAGCTTTCTTT. Its protein product is CSVFMRAGTEAFF. This sequence joins TRBV29-1 and TRBJ1-1; unclear D gene. CDR3 length: 13 amino acids. Trimming stripped 5 bases from V and 4 bases from J, with 14 bases between. Germline V gene sequence: CDR1 SQVTM, CDR2 ANQGSEA.